These 27 T cell receptor beta chains originate from one sample sequenced in a study of beta chain features in type 1 diabetes. Reverse transcribing all isolated RNA meant expressed TCRB transcripts were sequenced. The table came from immunoSEQ multiplex PCR; TCRdb's copy has only in-frame clones and leaves some out. The table shows roughly 140,000 clones, with 6.9% occurring only once. Sample: central memory CD4+ T cells from blood. The source is a woman aged 25 to 39 in good health.

This clone has at least ten counts. The chain recombines TRBV5-4 with TRBJ2-7; a weak D match, TRBD1 (5 bases). CDR3 length: 15 residues. Germline V gene sequence: CDR1 SGHNT, CDR2 YYREEE (reference sequence). V was clipped by 5 bases and J by 3 bases, with 18 bases between them. The CDR3 protein is CASRSQVDPLYEQYF. CDR3 in DNA: TGTGCCAGCAGATCACAGGTCGACCCCCTCTACGAGCAGTACTTC.

The V and J genes are TRBV7-9 and TRBJ2-1; 7 nucleotides match TRBD2. V lost 1 base to trimming and J lost 5 bases; unmatched junction nucleotides: 2. The CDR3 is 14 amino acids. The germline gives CDR1 SEHNR, CDR2 FQNEAQ (reference sequence). Written as DNA, the CDR3 is TGTGCCAGCAGCTTAGGGACTAGGGACAATGAGCAGTTCTTC. It is translated as CASSLGTRDNEQFF.

This clone was seen only a few times. This chain uses TRBV9 with TRBJ2-3, with D perhaps matching TRBD1 (5 bases). The CDR3 covers 15 residues. Trimming removed 4 bases from V and 1 base from J, with 13 bases in between. Germline loops: CDR1 SGDLS, CDR2 YYNGEE. As DNA, the CDR3 is TGTGCCAGCAGCACTGATTTGACAGGCACAGATACGCAGTATTTT. Its protein product is CASSTDLTGTDTQYF.

This clone occurred many times. The chain recombines TRBV5-4 with TRBJ2-1; 15 positions agree with TRBD2. Germline V gene lookup returns CDR1 SGHNT and CDR2 YYREEE (reference sequence). The CDR3 has 16 amino acids. V lost 4 bases to trimming and J lost 6 bases; unmatched junction nucleotides: 5. The CDR3 DNA reads TGTGCCAGCAGCGGCGGACTAGCGGGAGGGATCAATGAGCAGTTCTTC. Protein: CASSGGLAGGINEQFF.

This clone was counted at least ten times. The chain carries TRBV5-4 and TRBJ2-7, with TRBD1 matching over 9 bases. V trimming: 0 bases; J trimming: 6 bases; junction bases outside the gene matches: 4. The CDR3 has 14 amino acids. The V gene's germline CDR1 is SGHNT and CDR2 YYREEE (reference sequence). The CDR3 reads CASSLGDRAIEQYF. Here the CDR3 DNA reads TGTGCCAGCAGCTTGGGGGACAGGGCTATCGAGCAGTACTTC. Complete variable domain (other parts from reference TRBV5-4 and TRBJ2-7): ETGVTQSPTHLIKTRGQQVTLRCSSQSGHNTVSWYQQALGQGPQFIFQYYREEENGRGNFPPRFSGLQFPNYSSELNVNALELDDSALYLCASSLGDRAIEQYFGPGTRLTVT.

This clone was counted a few times. The genes are TRBV29-1 and TRBJ1-1; a weak D match, TRBD1 (6 bases). This CDR3 is 13 amino acids long. The germline V gene encodes CDR1 SQVTM and CDR2 ANQGSEA. V was cut by 6 bases and J by 2 bases, with 13 bases left in between. The CDR3 DNA is TGCAGCGTCTACGGGACATCCAACACTGAAGCTTTCTTT. The encoded protein is CSVYGTSNTEAFF.

This clone was seen a few times. The rearrangement links TRBV28 to TRBJ2-4; 7 bases match TRBD1. The CDR3 spans 14 residues. The germline CDR1 and CDR2 sequences are MDHEN and SYDVKM. Unmatched junction bases numbered 13, after V lost 5 bases and J lost 12 bases. CDR3 loop: CASSIPGQHLAQYF. The CDR3 DNA follows: TGTGCCAGCAGTATACCGGGACAGCACCTCGCTCAGTACTTC.

The chain employs TRBV6-1 and TRBJ2-1; maybe TRBD2 (6 bases). V lost 6 bases and J lost 4, with 13 bases in between. Germline CDR1 and CDR2: MNHNS and SASEGT. This CDR3 contains 14 residues. The CDR3 coding sequence is TGTGCCAGCAGCCAGGACTATACATACAATGAGCAGTTCTTC. It yields the protein CASSQDYTYNEQFF.

The V gene is TRBV7-2, the J gene TRBJ2-5; 8 bases are a match to TRBD2. CDR3 size: 15 residues. Germline values: CDR1 SGHTA, CDR2 FQGNSA. V gave up 3 bases and J gave up 1 base; unmatched junction bases: 4. The CDR3 reads CASSLVAGSQETQYF. The CDR3 DNA reads TGTGCCAGCAGCTTGGTAGCGGGATCCCAAGAGACCCAGTACTTC. The entire variable domain, with the rest obtained from reference TRBV7-2 and TRBJ2-5, is as follows: GAGVSQSPSNKVTEKGKDVELRCDPISGHTALYWYRQSLGQGLEFLIYFQGNSAPDKSGLPSDRFSAERTGGSVSTLTIQRTQQEDSAVYLCASSLVAGSQETQYFGPGTRLLVL.

This sequence joins TRBV6-1 and TRBJ2-7; TRBD2 might be the D (7 bases). From germline, CDR1 is MNHNS and CDR2 SASEGT. The CDR3 has 14 amino acids. V gave up 5 bases and J gave up 3 bases, with 14 bases separating them. The CDR3 DNA reads as TGTGCCAGCAGTCACGGACAGCGGGACTACGAGCAGTACTTC. It yields the protein CASSHGQRDYEQYF.

This clone was found many times. The rearrangement links TRBV7-6 to TRBJ1-1; tentatively, D is TRBD1 (5 bases). Germline CDR1 SGHVS, CDR2 FNYEAQ. The ends were cut back, 5 bases at V and 4 bases at J, with 11 bases in the middle. The CDR3 covers 13 residues. CDR3 in amino acids: CASSKGQGTEAFF. The CDR3 nucleotides are TGTGCCAGCAGCAAGGGGCAGGGCACTGAAGCTTTCTTT.

This clone has more than one count but fewer than ten. The chain joins TRBV2 to TRBJ2-6; 11 bases map to TRBD2. The CDR3 runs to 20 residues. Germline CDR1 and CDR2: SNHLY and FYNNEI. After removal of 6 bases from V and 0 bases from J, the junction contained 13 bases not matched to a gene. The CDR3 DNA reads as TGTGCCAGCAGCTCTAAACGGACTAGCGGGTTCGTCTCTGGGGCCAACGTCCTGACTTTC. It yields the protein CASSSKRTSGFVSGANVLTF.

This rearrangement joins TRBV2 to TRBJ1-1; weak D call: TRBD1 (6 bases). Germline CDR1 SNHLY, CDR2 FYNNEI. The V gene lost 6 bases and the J gene lost 2 bases, with 22 bases spanning the gap. CDR3 length equals 17 residues. This CDR3 is CASSGFPTGTSNTEAFF. The CDR3 DNA sequence: TGTGCCAGCAGCGGATTCCCTACCGGGACAAGCAACACTGAAGCTTTCTTT.

V is TRBV18 and J is TRBJ2-5; TRBD2 agrees at 12 bases. Germline V gene lookup returns CDR1 KGHSH and CDR2 LQKENI. CDR3 length: 15 residues. Trimming removed 3 bases from V and 5 bases from J; junction bases left unmatched: 4. The CDR3 spells CASSPLAGGPETQYF. CDR3 DNA: TGTGCCAGCTCACCCCTAGCGGGAGGGCCGGAGACCCAGTACTTC.

The chain carries TRBV18 and TRBJ2-1; TRBD2 matches at 9 bases. V lost 2 bases, J lost 12 bases, and 11 bases stayed unmatched. Germline CDR1 KGHSH, CDR2 LQKENI. The CDR3 totals 15 residues. The CDR3 DNA follows: TGTGCCAGCTCACCAGGGCGGGAGGGGCCCGGTACGCAGTTCTTC. Its translation: CASSPGREGPGTQFF.

A few counts support this clone. The chain has TRBV19 and TRBJ1-2; a weak D match, TRBD1 (6 bases). CDR1 and CDR2 (germline): LNHDA, SQIVND (reference sequence). Trimming removed 2 bases from V and 7 bases from J, with 14 bases in between. The CDR3 loop spans 14 amino acids. CDR3 amino acids: CASSIQGKAAGYTF. For the CDR3, the DNA is TGTGCCAGTAGTATACAGGGGAAGGCGGCTGGCTACACCTTC.

In its sample, this clone was seen a few times. The J gene is TRBJ2-1, the V gene TRBV30, with D perhaps matching TRBD1 (5 bases). The CDR3 length is 14 residues. The V end lost 3 bases, the J end lost 7 bases, and 16 bases lay between the germline ends. The germline V gene has CDR1 GTSNPN and CDR2 SVGIG (reference sequence). DNA for the CDR3: TGTGCCTGGAGCCCCTCGACAGTTCGGAATGAGCAGTTCTTC. Translating it yields CAWSPSTVRNEQFF.

This clone was picked up a small number of times. DNA of the CDR3: TGTGCCAGCAGCGGAAAGGACAGGGTAGGGTCCTACGAGCAGTACTTC. Translating it yields CASSGKDRVGSYEQYF. This chain links TRBV7-2 with TRBJ2-7; 8 nucleotides match TRBD1. The CDR3 length is 16 residues. J was trimmed by 1 base and V by 5 bases; bases with no gene match: 10. The germline V gene has CDR1 SGHTA and CDR2 FQGNSA.

This clone was detected a few times. This chain links TRBV20-1 with TRBJ2-3; TRBD2 might be the D (6 bases). Germline-derived CDR1 and CDR2 are DFQATT and SNEGSKA (reference sequence). CDR3 length equals 11 residues. Trimming took off 5 bases at V and 8 bases at J, with 11 bases between the two ends. CDR3 protein: CSAGRGGTQYF. The DNA of the CDR3 is TGCAGTGCTGGCCGGGGAGGTACGCAGTATTTT.

In its sample, this clone was seen a few times. The chain combines TRBV11-1 with TRBJ2-7, with 8 bases lining up with TRBD2. Losses at the gene ends were 4 bases for V and 3 bases for J; bases not matched to a gene: 5. CDR3 length: 14 amino acids. CDR1 is SGHAT, CDR2 FQDESV, per germline (reference sequence). CDR3 sequence: CASSYGTSFYEQYF. CDR3 DNA: TGTGCCAGCAGCTACGGGACTAGTTTCTACGAGCAGTACTTC.

J is TRBJ1-2 and V is TRBV28, with no clear D. In germline, CDR1 is MDHEN, CDR2 SYDVKM. V lost 1 base, J lost 2 bases, and 8 bases lay in between. This CDR3 is 14 amino acids long. CDR3 sequence: CASSLSGGNYGYTF. The CDR3, as DNA: TGTGCCAGCAGTTTATCGGGAGGAAACTATGGCTACACCTTC.

The chain joins TRBV19 to TRBJ1-4, with 9 nucleotides matching TRBD1. This CDR3 is 15 amino acids long. V dropped 6 bases and J dropped 5; count of bases not matched to a gene: 7. Germline lookup yields CDR1 LNHDA and CDR2 SQIVND (reference sequence). The CDR3, as DNA: TGTGCCAGTAGCGACGGACAGGGGATAAATGAAAAACTGTTTTTT. It encodes CASSDGQGINEKLFF.

This clone was found a few times. The V call is TRBV2, the J call TRBJ2-3; D possibly corresponds to TRBD2 (6 bases). Trimming left V 8 bases short and J 0 bases short, with 15 bases between. The germline V gene encodes CDR1 SNHLY and CDR2 FYNNEI. The CDR3 extends over 15 amino acids. CDR3 in amino acids: CASLRRAESTDTQYF. CDR3 DNA: TGTGCCAGCCTCCGGAGGGCGGAAAGCACAGATACGCAGTATTTT.

CDR3 loop: CASSVESPRKNQPQHF. The CDR3 DNA reads as TGTGCCAGCAGTGTGGAGTCTCCTAGAAAGAATCAGCCCCAGCATTTT. V gene TRBV2 combines with J gene TRBJ1-5; D uncertain. Germline V lookup: CDR1 SNHLY, CDR2 FYNNEI. The length of the CDR3 is 16 residues. Trimming pared 4 bases from V and 4 bases from J, leaving 17 bases between.

This clone came up a few times. The V call is TRBV27, the J call TRBJ2-1; 7 positions match TRBD1. Germline V CDR1 and CDR2: MNHEY, SMNVEV (reference sequence). Trimming at V came to 6 bases and at J to 7 bases, leaving 9 bases not matched to a gene. The CDR3 is 14 residues long. The CDR3 region is CASSRDRNLNEQFF. CDR3 coding DNA: TGTGCCAGCAGCCGGGACAGAAACCTAAATGAGCAGTTCTTC.

This clone was counted a few times. The gene calls are TRBV27 and TRBJ2-1, with 13 bases fitting TRBD2. With 3 bases clipped from V and 4 bases from J, the junction kept 3 bases outside the gene matches. Germline CDR1 is MNHEY and CDR2 is SMNVEV (reference sequence). This CDR3 has 16 amino acids. CDR3 DNA: TGTGCCAGCAGTTTTCGGACTAGCGGGAGTTACAATGAGCAGTTCTTC. It yields the protein CASSFRTSGSYNEQFF.

The J gene is TRBJ2-1, the V gene TRBV5-1; D may be TRBD2 (6 bases). Germline V CDR1 and CDR2: SGHRS, YFSETQ. V lost 5 bases and J 3 bases, leaving 12 bases between the germline ends. This CDR3 has 14 residues. CDR3 in amino acids: CASRRLADYNEQFF. The CDR3 DNA reads TGCGCCAGCAGGAGATTAGCGGACTACAATGAGCAGTTCTTC.